These 6 T cell receptor beta chains share one sample of origin, sequenced in a study of graft-versus-host responses after intestinal transplantation. Here immunoSEQ multiplex PCR was the method, and the copy in TCRdb shows in-frame clones only, minus some. The sample lists about 25,000 clones; around 94% were seen once. The sample in question was PBMCs, obtained just over 29 days after intestinal transplant. All receptors derive from a human patient who received an intestinal transplant, so some T cells may come from the graft donor.

The chain has TRBV12-5 and TRBJ2-5; the D gene is possibly TRBD1 (5 bases). The CDR3 loop spans 15 amino acids. Trimming stripped 3 bases from V and 5 bases from J, with 16 bases between. Germline V gene data show CDR1 as LGHNT and CDR2 as FRNRAP. The CDR3, as DNA: TGTGCTAGTGGTTTTGACAGCTCCCCGATCGAGACCCAGTACTTC. Translating it yields CASGFDSSPIETQYF.

The genes are TRBV7-9 and TRBJ1-1; TRBD1 might be the D (6 bases). The CDR3 has 14 amino acids. CDR1 is SEHNR, CDR2 FQNEAQ, per germline (reference sequence). V was clipped by 5 bases and J by 4 bases, with 14 bases between them. As DNA, the CDR3 is TGTGCCAGCAGCAGGGGGATCGGGAGCACTGAAGCTTTCTTT. It translates to CASSRGIGSTEAFF.

The rearrangement joins TRBV28 to TRBJ2-7; TRBD2 aligns across 8 bases. V trimming: 3 bases; J trimming: 2 bases; junction bases outside the gene matches: 6. CDR1 is MDHEN and CDR2 is SYDVKM in the germline V gene. The CDR3 spans 15 residues. This CDR3 is CASSLVTSVAYEQYF. DNA of the CDR3: TGTGCCAGCAGTTTGGTGACTAGCGTTGCCTACGAGCAGTACTTC.

The chain is built from TRBV5-6 and TRBJ1-5; a possible D gene is TRBD1 (5 bases). Trimming removed 0 bases from V and 9 bases from J, with 13 bases in between. The CDR3 is 14 residues long. CDR1 and CDR2 (germline): SGHDT, YYEEEE. The DNA of the CDR3 is TGTGCCAGCAGCTTGGGACTCGCCGGGGGGCCCCAGCATTTT. Its translation is CASSLGLAGGPQHF.

V usage is TRBV29-1 and J usage is TRBJ2-1, with D maybe TRBD2 (5 bases). CDR3 length: 17 residues. The germline V and J ends were trimmed by 6 bases and 4 bases, with 25 bases remaining between them. Germline V gene data show CDR1 as SQVTM and CDR2 as ANQGSEA. The CDR3 region has the DNA TGCAGCGTCAACCCCCCCCTACTAGAGAACCGGTACAATGAGCAGTTCTTC. It is translated as CSVNPPLLENRYNEQFF.

The genes are TRBV5-4 and TRBJ1-1; D call uncertain. The length of the CDR3 is 14 residues. The V and J ends lost 2 bases and 0 bases respectively, with 8 bases between them. The germline CDR1 and CDR2 sequences are SGHNT and YYREEE (reference sequence). The CDR3 protein is CASSFMAMNTEAFF. CDR3 sequence (DNA): TGTGCCAGCAGCTTCATGGCAATGAACACTGAAGCTTTCTTT.